This T cell receptor (beta chain) derives from a study of blood T cell repertoires in COVID-19. V lost 3 bases and J 5 bases, leaving 11 bases between the germline ends. Germline V gives CDR1 SGHRS, CDR2 YFSETQ. CDR3 size: 13 residues. Clones were sequenced by immunoSEQ multiplex PCR, and TCRdb holds only the in-frame ones, with some missing. The repertoire holds roughly 150,000 clones, with about 83% as singletons. The sequenced sample consisted of peripheral blood. The chain recombines TRBV5-1 with TRBJ1-2; D perhaps matches TRBD1 (6 bases). The source of this sequence is a human donor in a cohort sampled during active COVID-19. CDR3 region: CASSSDSYYGYTF. The CDR3 DNA reads TGCGCCAGCAGCTCGGACAGCTATTATGGCTACACCTTC. Supplemented by reference TRBV5-1 and TRBJ1-2, the full variable domain reads KAGVTQTPRYLIKTRGQQVTLSCSPISGHRSVSWYQQTPGQGLQFLFEYFSETQRNKGNFPGRFSGRQFSNSRSEMNVSTLELGDSALYLCASSSDSYYGYTFGSGTRLTVV.